The subject of this entry is one TCR beta chain. Its antigen is currently not known. No base quality information exists; no much larger clone differs at one position. The data originate from a study of PD-1 blockade in classical Hodgkin lymphoma (dated by TCRdb to about 2020). Concerning the study at large: Nivolumab dosing was 3 mg/kg intravenously every 2 weeks, continuing until either disease progression or unacceptable toxicity. The study used TCR beta sequencing and CyTOF to define a peripheral blood immune signature of response to PD-1 blockade in classical Hodgkin lymphoma. Overall study results and their limits: Baseline TCR diversity was reported as lower in newly diagnosed patients than in healthy donors, and lower still in relapsed/refractory patients. Diversity was lower in patients who began nivolumab less than 1 year after ASCT, so these patients were left out of later analyses to avoid confounding by immune reconstitution. A significant rise by C4D1 was seen in CD4+ but not CD8+ TCR diversity (p=0.0027 vs p=0.16), with the rise being most apparent in complete responders (p=0.02). Trial patients achieving complete response had baseline diversity similar to newly diagnosed patients, whereas partial responders and progressors had significantly lower diversity. The study was restricted to a single clinical trial cohort, and the causes of repertoire differences, possibly disease activity or prior therapy, were left undefined.

Reading the germline V gene (reference sequence) gives CDR1 MNHEY and CDR2 SMNVEV. Germline trimming: 6 bases from V, 4 bases from J; junction bases outside gene matches: 24. The CDR3 contains 20 residues, cysteine and phenylalanine counted. Of the read, only the CDR3 DNA is kept; its 60 bases are in frame from base 1. The Qiagen DNeasy kit was used to extract genomic DNA both from unsorted PBMCs and from the negatively selected CD4+ and CD8+ fractions. Using primers that anneal to V and J segments, immunoSEQ multiplex PCR amplified the TCR beta CDR3 regions. A synthetic immune receptor repertoire was used to minimize amplification bias, and any remaining bias was removed computationally after sequencing. As for the original processing: Repertoire diversity was quantified as the Shannon entropy index using custom Python scripts. Unsorted, CD4+ and CD8+ repertoires were examined separately, except in combined analyses, for which CD4+ and CD8+ sequences were merged in silico. A clone was considered expanded if an increase in frequency of at least 2-fold after treatment relative to C1D1 was found, and a pseudocount of 0.5 was applied to clones undetected at baseline. Singleton clones were defined as clones with 0 or 1 copy at C1D1, and non-singleton clones were defined as clones with 2 or more copies. By matching protein sequences in sorted samples from the same patient, clones expanded in unsorted samples were annotated as CD4+, CD8+ or unknown. Wilcoxon tests on paired samples were used to test diversity changes from C1D1 to C4D1. What TCRdb holds here is the immuneACCESS table cut down to in-frame rearrangements. Part of the clones is not present; checked against another copy, under half of the missing clones reflect an unresolved V gene, and the others are unexplained. V and J calls and clone size are copied from that table; D and trimming were computed from the DNA. The sample table shows around 13,000 clones, and 88% are seen once. The top ten hold around 0.92% of the sample.

The time point label for this specimen denotes: cycle 4 day 1 (C4D1), after 6 weeks of nivolumab. Relapse after autologous stem cell transplantation had occurred in all trial patients, and cohorts A, B and C were distinguished by prior brentuximab vedotin exposure. Magnetic negative selection with a Miltenyi CD4+ T cell isolation kit was used to purify CD4+ T cells from thawed PBMCs. A total of under 70 patients with relapsed/refractory classical Hodgkin lymphoma made up the trial cohort, and each patient's best overall response was complete response, partial response or progressive disease. Single-agent nivolumab was administered to trial patients in the multi-cohort phase II CheckMate 205 trial. An independent review committee assessed best overall response by applying the 2007 International Working Group response criteria. Trial PBMCs were obtained immediately prior to nivolumab initiation (C1D1) and on therapy at cycle 2 day 1 and cycle 4 day 1. Peripheral blood was collected in 8 mL Vacutainer Cell Preparation Tubes, from which PBMCs were isolated by centrifugation and then cryopreserved. Purified CD4+ and CD8+ fractions were prepared only for cases with an additional available PBMC sample. Magnetically labelled cells were removed on LS columns in a quadroMACS separator, and the flow-through was collected as the purified fraction.

Specimen: CD4+ T cells from blood, collected before the fourth cycle of nivolumab. The receptor chain draws on TRBV27 and TRBJ2-1; 7 nucleotides in the junction match TRBD1. This receptor was obtained from a human donor with classical Hodgkin lymphoma. CDR3 sequence: CASRSRGFGGLNSFYNEQFF. The DNA sequence is as follows: TGTGCCAGCAGATCCAGGGGGTTCGGCGGGTTGAATTCCTTTTACAATGAGCAGTTCTTC.